This TCR beta chain was identified during a study of vaccination effects on CD4 cells after COVID-19. Across the whole study: Participants got two doses of BNT162b2 or mRNA-1273 vaccine.

With the ViraFEST assay, the study expanded antigen-specific CD4+ T cells using viral peptide pools, then sequenced them. Culturing for about ten days preceded CD4+ T cell isolation. This table comes from immunoSEQ multiplex PCR, and its TCRdb copy is limited to in-frame clones, with some not included. The sample has 50,000 or so clones, roughly 80% seen once. Per the germline V gene, CDR1 is MNHNY and CDR2 is SVGAGI (reference sequence). This CDR3 comprises 11 residues. V shed 4 bases and J shed 3 bases, with 3 bases lying between them. Note on this clone: Its antigen is as yet unknown.

The rearrangement joins TRBV6-6 to TRBJ1-2; D is uncertain. Sequencing used CD4+ T cells from PBMCs cultured with HCoV-229E spike peptides, obtained before COVID-19 vaccination. The clonotype comes from a human donor who received a COVID-19 vaccine. The CDR3 nucleotides read TGTGCCAGCAGTTTAGACTATGGCTACACCTTC. The encoded protein is CASSLDYGYTF.